The entry that follows covers one T cell receptor beta chain sequence. The record originates from a study of blood T cell repertoires in COVID-19. Overall study context: PBMCs, B-cell-depleted T cells, or T cells provided the cDNA or gDNA that made up the material.

The CDR3 loop spans 15 amino acids. The germline V and J ends were trimmed by 2 bases and 3 bases, with 14 bases remaining between them. The germline CDR1 and CDR2 sequences are SGHRS and YFSETQ. Seattle cases were enrolled at active infection and followed longitudinally. Original methodology: Estimation of nucleated cell counts was performed using reference gene primer amplification. Some clones are missing from TCRdb's copy, which holds only in-frame ones; the method was immunoSEQ multiplex PCR. For V, J and clone size, that table is used; D and trimming come from the DNA. This sample yields under 150,000 clones, of which roughly 85% are seen a single time; 5.5% belongs to the top ten.

This chain uses TRBV5-1 with TRBJ1-1; D unclear. The TCR comes from a woman aged 55-69 years with COVID-19, enrolled during active disease. The source material was peripheral blood. CDR3 region: CASSLLRAGDTEAFF. CDR3 bases: TGCGCCAGCAGCTTACTCCGGGCCGGGGACACTGAAGCTTTCTTT.